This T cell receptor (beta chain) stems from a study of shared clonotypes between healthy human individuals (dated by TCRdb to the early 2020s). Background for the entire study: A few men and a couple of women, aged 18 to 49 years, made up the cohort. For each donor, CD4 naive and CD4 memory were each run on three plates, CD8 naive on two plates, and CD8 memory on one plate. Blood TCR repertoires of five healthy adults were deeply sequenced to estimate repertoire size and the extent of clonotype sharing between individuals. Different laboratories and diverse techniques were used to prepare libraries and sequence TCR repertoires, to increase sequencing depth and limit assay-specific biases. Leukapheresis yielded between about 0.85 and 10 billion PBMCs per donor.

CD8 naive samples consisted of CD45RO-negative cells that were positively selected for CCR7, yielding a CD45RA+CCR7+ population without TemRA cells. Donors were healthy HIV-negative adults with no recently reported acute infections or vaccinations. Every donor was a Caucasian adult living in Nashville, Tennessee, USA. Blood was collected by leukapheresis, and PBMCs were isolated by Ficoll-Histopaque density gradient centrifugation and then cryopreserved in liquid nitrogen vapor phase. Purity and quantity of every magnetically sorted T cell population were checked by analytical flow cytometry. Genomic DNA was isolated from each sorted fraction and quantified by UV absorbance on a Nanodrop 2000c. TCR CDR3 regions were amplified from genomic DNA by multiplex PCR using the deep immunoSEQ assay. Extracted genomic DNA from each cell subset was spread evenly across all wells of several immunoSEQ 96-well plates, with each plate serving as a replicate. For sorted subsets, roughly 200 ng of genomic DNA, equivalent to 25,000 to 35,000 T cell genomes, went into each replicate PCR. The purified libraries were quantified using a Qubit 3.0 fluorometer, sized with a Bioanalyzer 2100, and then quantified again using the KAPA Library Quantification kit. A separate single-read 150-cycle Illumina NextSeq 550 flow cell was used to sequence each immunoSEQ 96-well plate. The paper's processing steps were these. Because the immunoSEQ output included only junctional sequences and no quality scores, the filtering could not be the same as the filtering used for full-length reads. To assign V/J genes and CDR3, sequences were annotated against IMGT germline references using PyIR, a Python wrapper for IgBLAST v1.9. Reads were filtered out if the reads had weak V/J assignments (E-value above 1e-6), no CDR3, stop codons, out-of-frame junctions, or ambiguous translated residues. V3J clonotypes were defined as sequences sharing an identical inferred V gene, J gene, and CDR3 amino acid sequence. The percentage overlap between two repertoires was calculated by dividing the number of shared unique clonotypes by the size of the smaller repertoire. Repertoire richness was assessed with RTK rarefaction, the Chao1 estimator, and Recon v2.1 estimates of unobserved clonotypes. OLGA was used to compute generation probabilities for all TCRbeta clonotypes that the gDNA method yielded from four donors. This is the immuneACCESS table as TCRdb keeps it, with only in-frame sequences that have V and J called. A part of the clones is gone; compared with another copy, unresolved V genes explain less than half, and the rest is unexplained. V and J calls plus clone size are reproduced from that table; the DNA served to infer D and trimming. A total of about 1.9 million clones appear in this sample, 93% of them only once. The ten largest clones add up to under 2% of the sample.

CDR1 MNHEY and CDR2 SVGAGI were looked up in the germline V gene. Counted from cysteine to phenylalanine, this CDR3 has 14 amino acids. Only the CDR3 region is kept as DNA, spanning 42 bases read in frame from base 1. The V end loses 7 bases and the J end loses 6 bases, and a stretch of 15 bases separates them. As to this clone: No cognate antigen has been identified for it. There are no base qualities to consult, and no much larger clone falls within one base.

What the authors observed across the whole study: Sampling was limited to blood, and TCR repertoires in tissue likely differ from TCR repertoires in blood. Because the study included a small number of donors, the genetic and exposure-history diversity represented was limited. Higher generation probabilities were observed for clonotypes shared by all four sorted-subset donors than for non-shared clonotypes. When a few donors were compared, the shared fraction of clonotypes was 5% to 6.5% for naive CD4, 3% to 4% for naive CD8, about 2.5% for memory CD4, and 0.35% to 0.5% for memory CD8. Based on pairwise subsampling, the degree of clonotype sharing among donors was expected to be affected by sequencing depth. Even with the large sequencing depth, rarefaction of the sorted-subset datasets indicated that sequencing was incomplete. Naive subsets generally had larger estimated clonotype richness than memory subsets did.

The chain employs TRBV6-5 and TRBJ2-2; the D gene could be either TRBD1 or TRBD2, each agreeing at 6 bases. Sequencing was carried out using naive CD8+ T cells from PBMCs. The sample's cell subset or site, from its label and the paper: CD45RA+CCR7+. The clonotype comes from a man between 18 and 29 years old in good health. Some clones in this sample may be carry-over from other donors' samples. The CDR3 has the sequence CASMGGRTPGELFF. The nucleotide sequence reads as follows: TGTGCCAGCATGGGGGGCCGGACTCCCGGGGAGCTGTTTTTT.